There are many counts of the clone carrying this T cell receptor beta chain. This entry belongs to a study of human T cells and chemical hapten exposure. Time point here: patch test 3, about 24 weeks after DPC sensitization. This sample's treatment: therapeutic diphenylcyclopropenone sensitization with weekly scalp DPC. In germline, CDR1 is SGHDT, CDR2 YYEEEE. The CDR3 consists of 11 residues. Trimming took off 0 bases at V and 8 bases at J, with 5 bases between the two ends. Unique molecular identifiers were affixed to discrete cDNA molecules within the library. TCRdb redid the calling of the RACE reads with MiXCR, one entry per CDR3 protein. The repertoire holds 50,000 to 60,000 distinct CDR3 sequences, with 9.5% to 15% as singletons.

The TCR sequence derives from a man aged 30 to 39 with alopecia areata. Some clones in this sample may be carry-over from other donors' samples. The starting material was whole blood, obtained in connection with sensitization to the hapten diphenylcyclopropenone (DPC). V and J are TRBV5-6 and TRBJ1-2, with D hard to call. The CDR3 spells CASSLAGGYTF. The DNA of the CDR3 is TGTGCCAGCAGCTTGGCCGGCGGCTACACCTTC.